One sample yielded the 13 T cell receptor beta chains listed below, sequenced in a study of cytomegalovirus exposure and HLA in healthy donors. 13 Jbeta primers and 60 Vbeta primers were used for the PCR. Measured with immunoSEQ multiplex PCR; TCRdb has only the in-frame clones, and not every one. The sample includes 150,000 to 200,000 clones, 70% to 90% of them seen just once. The specimen sequenced was PBMCs. All receptors come from a young man in good health and CMV-seropositive.

This clone has only one observation. J is TRBJ2-5 and V is TRBV19; D possibly corresponds to TRBD2 (6 bases). Germline V gives CDR1 LNHDA, CDR2 SQIVND (reference sequence). This CDR3 is built from 14 residues. V was trimmed by 5 bases and J by 1 base, leaving 11 bases between them. This chain's CDR3 is CASSSGLLQETQYF. CDR3 sequence (DNA): TGTGCCAGTAGTTCGGGACTGCTCCAAGAGACCCAGTACTTC. Using reference TRBV19 and TRBJ2-5 for the parts outside the CDR3, the full variable domain is DGGITQSPKYLFRKEGQNVTLSCEQNLNHDAMYWYRQDPGQGLRLIYYSQIVNDFQKGDIAEGYSVSREKKESFPLTVTSAQKNPTAFYLCASSSGLLQETQYFGPGTRLLVL.

The chain recombines TRBV5-6 with TRBJ1-5; 8 bases fit TRBD1. Trimming cost V 4 bases and J 3 bases; bases outside gene matches: 9. The CDR3 consists of 16 residues. In germline, CDR1 is SGHDT, CDR2 YYEEEE. This chain's CDR3 is CASSTFRGLDNQPQHF. As DNA, the CDR3 is TGTGCCAGCAGCACTTTCAGGGGGCTGGACAATCAGCCCCAGCATTTT.

Here the CDR3 DNA reads TGTGCCAGCAGTGAAAGCCAGGGGGCGGTCACCGGGGAGCTGTTTTTT. It translates to CASSESQGAVTGELFF. The chain combines TRBV2 with TRBJ2-2, with 8 bases matching TRBD1. The CDR3 is made up of 16 amino acids. V trimming: 2 bases; J trimming: 4 bases; junction bases outside the gene matches: 6. Germline V gene data show CDR1 as SNHLY and CDR2 as FYNNEI. Together with reference TRBV2 and TRBJ2-2, the CDR3 gives the full variable domain: EPEVTQTPSHQVTQMGQEVILRCVPISNHLYFYWYRQILGQKVEFLVSFYNNEISEKSEIFDDQFSVERPDGSNFTLKIRSTKLEDSAMYFCASSESQGAVTGELFFGEGSRLTVL.

The chain uses TRBV25-1 and TRBJ2-3, with D tentatively TRBD2 (5 bases). The length of the CDR3 is 16 residues. Looked up from germline, CDR1 is MGHDK and CDR2 is SYGVNS. V shed 1 base and J shed 4 bases, with 15 bases lying between them. DNA for the CDR3: TGTGCCAGCAGTGAATTAGGAGGTAGCGCTGCAGATACGCAGTATTTT. Translation: CASSELGGSAADTQYF.

V is TRBV6-5 and J is TRBJ2-1; a possible D gene is TRBD1 (6 bases). The CDR3 runs to 15 residues. Germline CDR1 and CDR2: MNHEY and SVGAGI. Deletions cut 2 bases from V and 4 bases from J, with 12 bases between. The CDR3 sequence: CASSYEAGEYNEQFF. CDR3 coding DNA: TGTGCCAGCAGTTACGAGGCAGGGGAATACAATGAGCAGTTCTTC.

The J gene is TRBJ2-5, the V gene TRBV7-9; possible D gene TRBD2, 5 bases. The CDR3 extends over 15 amino acids. The germline CDR1 and CDR2 sequences are SEHNR and FQNEAQ (reference sequence). The V end was cut by 1 base, the J end by 1 base, with 10 bases between. CDR3 sequence: CASSLGAGIQETQYF. For the CDR3, the DNA is TGTGCCAGCAGCTTAGGCGCCGGGATCCAAGAGACCCAGTACTTC.

The rearrangement joins TRBV6-1 to TRBJ1-1; D not resolved. The germline V and J ends were trimmed by 3 bases and 6 bases, with 8 bases remaining between them. Looked up from germline, CDR1 is MNHNS and CDR2 is SASEGT. This CDR3 has 12 residues. CDR3 in DNA: TGTGCCAGCAGTGAGCGGCCGGCTGAAGCTTTCTTT. It is translated as CASSERPAEAFF.

A few counts support this clone. The genes are TRBV7-9 and TRBJ1-1; TRBD1 might be the D (6 bases). The CDR3 totals 14 residues. V was pared by 7 bases and J by 6 bases, with 18 bases between. Looked up from germline, CDR1 is SEHNR and CDR2 is FQNEAQ (reference sequence). The CDR3 region is CASNVQSGVAEAFF. In nucleotides, the CDR3 is TGTGCCAGCAACGTGCAGTCAGGGGTCGCTGAAGCTTTCTTT.

This clone was picked up one time. The V gene is TRBV6-5, the J gene TRBJ2-1, with 11 bases lining up with TRBD1. Germline assignment: CDR1 MNHEY and CDR2 SVGAGI. The CDR3 is made up of 15 amino acids. The V and J ends lost 3 bases and 8 bases, in that order; junction bases with no gene match: 6. The DNA for the CDR3 is TGTGCCAGCAGTTATTCAGGACAGGGGGCCTATGAGCAGTTCTTC. Translating it yields CASSYSGQGAYEQFF.

The CDR3 reads CASSWRGRRSEAFF. In DNA form, the CDR3 reads TGTGCCAGCAGTTGGAGGGGGCGAAGGTCTGAAGCTTTCTTT. The chain combines TRBV27 with TRBJ1-1; 7 bases map to TRBD1. V lost 4 bases, J lost 6 bases, and 8 bases stayed unmatched. Germline CDR1 and CDR2: MNHEY and SMNVEV (reference sequence). This CDR3 comprises 14 residues.

The chain uses TRBV25-1 and TRBJ2-5; D possibly corresponds to TRBD2 (5 bases). The J call is in doubt because the DNA end fits TRBJ2-7 better. The CDR3 extends over 14 amino acids. CDR1 MGHDK and CDR2 SYGVNS come from the germline V gene. CDR3 protein: CASSHGVPLLEQYF. CDR3 coding DNA: TGTGCCAGCAGTCACGGGGTCCCCCTCCTCGAGCAGTACTTC.

This chain joins TRBV7-6 and TRBJ2-5, with 11 bases aligning to TRBD2. This CDR3 contains 18 residues. V trimming: 2 bases; J trimming: 0 bases; junction bases outside the gene matches: 8. Germline loops: CDR1 SGHVS, CDR2 FNYEAQ. CDR3 in amino acids: CASSLRLAGGLYQETQYF. DNA of the CDR3: TGTGCCAGCAGCTTAAGGCTAGCGGGGGGCCTGTACCAAGAGACCCAGTACTTC. The full variable domain, completed using reference TRBV7-6 and TRBJ2-5, is GAGVSQSPRYKVTKRGQDVALRCDPISGHVSLYWYRQALGQGPEFLTYFNYEAQQDKSGLPNDRFSAERPEGSISTLTIQRTEQRDSAMYRCASSLRLAGGLYQETQYFGPGTRLLVL.

The rearrangement joins TRBV7-2 to TRBJ2-3; TRBD2 is a possible D gene (6 bases). The germline V gene encodes CDR1 SGHTA and CDR2 FQGNSA. V gave up 6 bases and J gave up 1 base, with 11 bases separating them. The CDR3 has 14 residues. The CDR3 sequence is CASSRDWGTDTQYF. CDR3 nucleotide sequence: TGTGCCAGCAGTAGGGACTGGGGCACAGATACGCAGTATTTT.